This is a list of T cell receptor beta chains from one sample in a study of monozygotic twins with inflammatory bowel disease. No DNA is given; TCRdb re-called the 5' RACE reads and lists each CDR3 protein once. The listing records 200,000 to 250,000 distinct CDR3 sequences. The sample comprised blood. The source of these receptors is a human donor with ulcerative colitis or Crohn's disease, or a healthy co-twin of an affected twin (not recorded which). Both conserved end residues are part of each CDR3.

j_gene: TRBJ1-1
v_gene: TRBV18
CDR3aa: CASSPPVETEYTEAFF

j_gene: TRBJ2-1
v_gene: TRBV14
CDR3aa: CASSIRTGGSYNEQFF

j_gene: TRBJ1-2
v_gene: TRBV3-1
CDR3aa: CASSKDSTPANYGYTF

j_gene: TRBJ2-1
v_gene: TRBV29-1
CDR3aa: CSAHRGGASYNEQFF

j_gene: TRBJ2-3
v_gene: TRBV29-1
CDR3aa: CSVGRGADTQYF

j_gene: TRBJ2-3
v_gene: TRBV2
CDR3aa: CASRQTEWDTQYF

j_gene: TRBJ2-1
v_gene: TRBV6-2/TRBV6-3
CDR3aa: CASSSLAGVYNEQFF

j_gene: TRBJ2-2
v_gene: TRBV28
CDR3aa: CASSFLAGGIGGELFF

j_gene: TRBJ1-4
v_gene: TRBV6-1
CDR3aa: CASREQNEKLFF

j_gene: TRBJ2-2
v_gene: TRBV7-7
CDR3aa: CASRETSGHTGELFF

j_gene: TRBJ2-2
v_gene: TRBV24-1
CDR3aa: CATSRELGELFF

j_gene: TRBJ2-1
v_gene: TRBV28
CDR3aa: CASSFLSYNEQFF

j_gene: TRBJ2-7
v_gene: TRBV7-9
CDR3aa: CASSFGQGGYEQYF

j_gene: TRBJ1-1
v_gene: TRBV7-2
CDR3aa: CASSSEGDSRAFF

j_gene: TRBJ2-3
v_gene: TRBV7-2
CDR3aa: CASSSGPPPDTQYF

j_gene: TRBJ1-2
v_gene: TRBV30
CDR3aa: CASTGTEFWGYTF

j_gene: TRBJ2-3
v_gene: TRBV20-1
CDR3aa: CSAPLRDTQYF

j_gene: TRBJ2-1
v_gene: TRBV11-2
CDR3aa: CASSYGTSGVNEQFF

j_gene: TRBJ2-7
v_gene: TRBV7-9
CDR3aa: CASSPGQGAEEQYF

j_gene: TRBJ1-1
v_gene: TRBV29-1
CDR3aa: CSVAGQQNTEAFF

j_gene: TRBJ1-1
v_gene: TRBV12-3/TRBV12-4
CDR3aa: CASSFESYTEAFF

j_gene: TRBJ2-7
v_gene: TRBV29-1
CDR3aa: CSVVVTSYEQYF

j_gene: TRBJ2-1
v_gene: TRBV10-3
CDR3aa: CAISPGTSGSRREQFF

j_gene: TRBJ2-5
v_gene: TRBV12-3/TRBV12-4
CDR3aa: CASSPLPQINQETQYF

j_gene: TRBJ2-2
v_gene: TRBV6-1
CDR3aa: CASSGGGPTGELFF

j_gene: TRBJ2-1
v_gene: TRBV6-4
CDR3aa: CASSEYPGSYNEQFF

j_gene: TRBJ2-3
v_gene: TRBV4-3
CDR3aa: CASSQDLSVAGGIDTQYF

j_gene: TRBJ2-5
v_gene: TRBV6-5
CDR3aa: CASRTESRTGQETQYF

j_gene: TRBJ2-5
v_gene: TRBV6-1
CDR3aa: CASRTWTGGSETQYF

j_gene: TRBJ1-2
v_gene: TRBV12-5
CDR3aa: CASGFGQITNYGYTF

j_gene: TRBJ2-3
v_gene: TRBV6-2/TRBV6-3
CDR3aa: CATRPSGTDTQYF

j_gene: TRBJ1-1
v_gene: TRBV29-1
CDR3aa: CSVELQGPYTEAFF

j_gene: TRBJ2-7
v_gene: TRBV28
CDR3aa: CASSYGTAAYEQYF

j_gene: TRBJ2-7
v_gene: TRBV9
CDR3aa: CASSVDDLPTYEQYF

j_gene: TRBJ2-1
v_gene: TRBV6-1
CDR3aa: CASSGTQNYNEQFF

j_gene: TRBJ2-1
v_gene: TRBV5-1
CDR3aa: CASSLSLGPNEQFF

j_gene: TRBJ2-7
v_gene: TRBV7-2
CDR3aa: CASSPGTSGGVYEQYF

j_gene: TRBJ1-6
v_gene: TRBV28
CDR3aa: CASSRSQNSPLHF

j_gene: TRBJ1-1
v_gene: TRBV27
CDR3aa: CASSPLSDTEAFF

j_gene: TRBJ1-2
v_gene: TRBV29-1
CDR3aa: CSVRQAMNYGYTF

j_gene: TRBJ2-7
v_gene: TRBV4-1
CDR3aa: CASSQGRDRTYEQYF